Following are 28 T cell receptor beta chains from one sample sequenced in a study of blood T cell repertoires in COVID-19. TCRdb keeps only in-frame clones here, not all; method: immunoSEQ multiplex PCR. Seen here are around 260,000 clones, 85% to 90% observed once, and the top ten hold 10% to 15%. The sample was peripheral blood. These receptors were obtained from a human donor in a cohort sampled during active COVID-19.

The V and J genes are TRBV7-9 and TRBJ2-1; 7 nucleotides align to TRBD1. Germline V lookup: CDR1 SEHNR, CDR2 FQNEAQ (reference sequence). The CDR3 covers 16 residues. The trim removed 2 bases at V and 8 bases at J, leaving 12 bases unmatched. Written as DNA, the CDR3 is TGTGCCAGCAGCTTAAAACGGACAGGCCCAGCGGATGAGCAGTTCTTC. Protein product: CASSLKRTGPADEQFF.

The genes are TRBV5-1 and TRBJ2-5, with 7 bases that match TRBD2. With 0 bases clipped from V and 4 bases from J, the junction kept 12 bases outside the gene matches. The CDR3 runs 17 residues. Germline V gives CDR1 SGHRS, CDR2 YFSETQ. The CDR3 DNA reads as TGCGCCAGCAGCTTGGGGGGCTGGTTGGCGGGAGTAGAGACCCAGTACTTC. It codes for CASSLGGWLAGVETQYF.

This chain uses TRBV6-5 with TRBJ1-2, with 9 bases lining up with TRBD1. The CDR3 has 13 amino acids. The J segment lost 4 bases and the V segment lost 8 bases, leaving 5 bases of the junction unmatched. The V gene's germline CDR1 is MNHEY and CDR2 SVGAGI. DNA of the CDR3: TGTGCCAGCCGGACAGGGGTTATCTATGGCTACACCTTC. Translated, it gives CASRTGVIYGYTF.

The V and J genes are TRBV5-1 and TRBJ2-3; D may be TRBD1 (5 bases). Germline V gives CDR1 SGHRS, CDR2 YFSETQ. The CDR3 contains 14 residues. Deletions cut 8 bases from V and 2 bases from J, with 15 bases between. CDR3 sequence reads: CASGATDATDTQYF. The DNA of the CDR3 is TGCGCCAGTGGCGCGACAGACGCCACAGATACGCAGTATTTT.

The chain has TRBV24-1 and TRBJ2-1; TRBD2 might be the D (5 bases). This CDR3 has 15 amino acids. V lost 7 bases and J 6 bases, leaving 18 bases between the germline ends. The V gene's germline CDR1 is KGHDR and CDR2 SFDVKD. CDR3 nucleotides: TGTGCCACCAGCCCACGGGGAACCGGTTTCAATGAGCAGTTCTTC. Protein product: CATSPRGTGFNEQFF.

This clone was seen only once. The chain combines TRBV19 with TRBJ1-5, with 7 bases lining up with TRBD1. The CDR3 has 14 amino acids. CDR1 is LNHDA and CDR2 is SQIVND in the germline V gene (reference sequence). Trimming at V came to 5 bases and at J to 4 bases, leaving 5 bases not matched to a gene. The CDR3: CASSLRDSNQPQHF. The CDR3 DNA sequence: TGTGCCAGTAGTCTCCGGGACAGTAATCAGCCCCAGCATTTT.

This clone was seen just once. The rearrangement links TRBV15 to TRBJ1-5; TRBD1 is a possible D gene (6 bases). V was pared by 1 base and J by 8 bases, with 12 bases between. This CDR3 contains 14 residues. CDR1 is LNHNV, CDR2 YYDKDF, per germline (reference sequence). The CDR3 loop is CATSRARGGEPQHF. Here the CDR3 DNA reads TGTGCCACCAGCAGAGCTAGGGGGGGTGAGCCCCAGCATTTT. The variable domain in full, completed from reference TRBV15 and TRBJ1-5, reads DAMVIQNPRYQVTQFGKPVTLSCSQTLNHNVMYWYQQKSSQAPKLLFHYYDKDFNNEADTPDNFQSRRPNTSFCFLDIRSPGLGDTAMYLCATSRARGGEPQHFGDGTRLSIL.

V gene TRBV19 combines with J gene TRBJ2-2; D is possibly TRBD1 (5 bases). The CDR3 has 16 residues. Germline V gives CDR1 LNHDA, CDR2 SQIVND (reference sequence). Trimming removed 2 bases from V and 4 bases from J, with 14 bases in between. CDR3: CASSISLVQGTGELFF. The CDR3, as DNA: TGTGCCAGTAGTATATCCCTTGTTCAGGGCACCGGGGAGCTGTTTTTT.

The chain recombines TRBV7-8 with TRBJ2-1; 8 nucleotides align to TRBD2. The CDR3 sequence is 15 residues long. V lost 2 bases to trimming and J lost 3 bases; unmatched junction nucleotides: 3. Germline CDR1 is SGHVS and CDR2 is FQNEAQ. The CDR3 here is CASSLTGGGYNEQFF. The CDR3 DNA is TGTGCCAGCAGCTTAACGGGAGGGGGCTACAATGAGCAGTTCTTC.

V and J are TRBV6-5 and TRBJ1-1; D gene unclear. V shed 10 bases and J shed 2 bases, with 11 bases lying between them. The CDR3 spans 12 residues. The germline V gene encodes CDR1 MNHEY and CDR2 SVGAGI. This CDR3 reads CATRGPNTEAFF. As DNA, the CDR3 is TGTGCCACCCGGGGTCCCAACACTGAAGCTTTCTTT.

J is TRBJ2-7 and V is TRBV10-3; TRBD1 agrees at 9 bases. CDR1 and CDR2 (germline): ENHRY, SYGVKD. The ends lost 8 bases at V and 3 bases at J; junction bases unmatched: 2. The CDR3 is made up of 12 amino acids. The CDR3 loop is CAIRQGGYEQYF. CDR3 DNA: TGTGCCATCCGACAGGGGGGCTACGAGCAGTACTTC.

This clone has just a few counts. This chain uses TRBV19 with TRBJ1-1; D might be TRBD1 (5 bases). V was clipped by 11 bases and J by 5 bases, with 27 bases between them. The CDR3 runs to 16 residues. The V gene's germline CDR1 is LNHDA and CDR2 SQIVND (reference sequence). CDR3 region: CASKERTRGSGTEAFF. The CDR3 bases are TGTGCCTCAAAGGAGAGGACAAGGGGCAGTGGGACTGAAGCTTTCTTT.

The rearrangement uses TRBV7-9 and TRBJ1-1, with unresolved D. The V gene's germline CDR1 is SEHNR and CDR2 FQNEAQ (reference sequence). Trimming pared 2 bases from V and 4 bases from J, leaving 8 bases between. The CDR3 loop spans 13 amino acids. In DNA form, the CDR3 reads TGTGCCAGCAGCTTAAGTGGGAGCACTGAAGCTTTCTTT. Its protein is CASSLSGSTEAFF.

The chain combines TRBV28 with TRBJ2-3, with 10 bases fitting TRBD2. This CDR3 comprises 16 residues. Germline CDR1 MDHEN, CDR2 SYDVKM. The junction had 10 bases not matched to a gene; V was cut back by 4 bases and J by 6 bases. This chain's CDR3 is CASSSPRSGRGDTQYF. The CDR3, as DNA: TGTGCCAGCAGTTCGCCAAGAAGCGGGAGGGGGGATACGCAGTATTTT.

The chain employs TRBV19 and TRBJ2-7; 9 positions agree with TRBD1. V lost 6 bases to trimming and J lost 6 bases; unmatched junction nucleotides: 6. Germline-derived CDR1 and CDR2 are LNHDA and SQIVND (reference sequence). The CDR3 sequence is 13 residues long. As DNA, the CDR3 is TGTGCCAGTAGCGCGGGACAGGGTTTCGAGCAGTACTTC. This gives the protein CASSAGQGFEQYF.

As DNA, the CDR3 is TGTGCCAGCAGCCAAGTAGGCGGCGAGCAGTTCTTC. It yields the protein CASSQVGGEQFF. J is TRBJ2-1 and V is TRBV3-1 (or the pseudogene TRBV3-2), with unresolved D. With 1 base removed from V and 10 bases from J, the gap between germline ends came to 8 bases. The germline V gene has CDR1 LGHDT and CDR2 YNNKEL (reference sequence). The CDR3 has 12 residues.

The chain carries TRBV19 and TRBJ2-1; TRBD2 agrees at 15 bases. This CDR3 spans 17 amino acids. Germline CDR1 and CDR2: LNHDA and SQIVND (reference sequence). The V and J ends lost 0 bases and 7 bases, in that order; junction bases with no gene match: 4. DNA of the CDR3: TGTGCCAGTAGTATAGATCAAGGGACTAGCGGGAGGAATGAGCAGTTCTTC. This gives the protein CASSIDQGTSGRNEQFF.

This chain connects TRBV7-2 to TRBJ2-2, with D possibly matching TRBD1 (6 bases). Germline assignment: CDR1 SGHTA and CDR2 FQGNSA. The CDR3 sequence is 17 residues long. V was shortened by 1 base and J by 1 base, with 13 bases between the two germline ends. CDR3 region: CASSLEPGAGNTGELFF. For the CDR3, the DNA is TGTGCCAGCAGCTTAGAACCAGGGGCCGGGAACACCGGGGAGCTGTTTTTT.

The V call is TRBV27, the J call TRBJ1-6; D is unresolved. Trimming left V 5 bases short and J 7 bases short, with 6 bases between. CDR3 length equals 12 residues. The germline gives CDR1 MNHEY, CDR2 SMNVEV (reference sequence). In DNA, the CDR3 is TGTGCCAGCAGTCCTCCCAATTCACCCCTCCACTTT. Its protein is CASSPPNSPLHF.

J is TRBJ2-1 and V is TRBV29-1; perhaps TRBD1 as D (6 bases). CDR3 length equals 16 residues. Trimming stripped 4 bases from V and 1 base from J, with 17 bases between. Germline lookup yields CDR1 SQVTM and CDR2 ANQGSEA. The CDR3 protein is CSVVSQQGDSYNEQFF. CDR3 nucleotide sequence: TGCAGCGTTGTTAGTCAACAGGGAGATTCCTACAATGAGCAGTTCTTC.

CDR3 coding DNA: TGTGCCAGCTCGTCCGGGAACCTCTATGGCTACACCTTC. It specifies CASSSGNLYGYTF. The rearrangement joins TRBV18 to TRBJ1-2; D remains unclear. Germline CDR1 is KGHSH and CDR2 is LQKENI. Trimming removed 6 bases at V and 4 bases at J, with 12 bases between. The CDR3 is 13 residues long.

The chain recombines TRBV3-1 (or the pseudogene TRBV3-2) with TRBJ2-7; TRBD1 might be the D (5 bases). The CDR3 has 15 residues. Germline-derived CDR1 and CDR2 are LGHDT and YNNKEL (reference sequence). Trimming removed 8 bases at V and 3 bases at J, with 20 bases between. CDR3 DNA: TGTGCCAGCCGGCTAGGGGAAGGATTCCACTACGAGCAGTACTTC. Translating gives CASRLGEGFHYEQYF.

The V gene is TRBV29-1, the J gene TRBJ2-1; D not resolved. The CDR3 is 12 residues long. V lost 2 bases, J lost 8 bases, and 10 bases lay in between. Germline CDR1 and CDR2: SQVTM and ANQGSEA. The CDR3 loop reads CSVESLGYEQFF. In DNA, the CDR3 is TGCAGCGTTGAAAGCCTAGGCTATGAGCAGTTCTTC.

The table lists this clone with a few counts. The CDR3 is CASSSGLAGGSSSPSTDTQYF. The CDR3, as DNA: TGTGCCAGCAGTTCGGGACTAGCGGGAGGCAGCTCCTCCCCTAGCACAGATACGCAGTATTTT. V and J are TRBV28 and TRBJ2-3, with 15 bases aligning to TRBD2. Per the germline V gene, CDR1 is MDHEN and CDR2 is SYDVKM. J lost 0 bases, V lost 4 bases, and 14 bases had no gene match. The CDR3 runs to 21 residues.

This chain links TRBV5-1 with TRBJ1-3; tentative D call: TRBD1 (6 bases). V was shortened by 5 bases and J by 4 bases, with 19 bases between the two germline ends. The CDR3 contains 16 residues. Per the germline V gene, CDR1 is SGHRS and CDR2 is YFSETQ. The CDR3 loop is CASSISPTGSGNTIYF. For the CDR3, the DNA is TGCGCCAGCAGTATCTCCCCAACAGGGAGCGGAAACACCATATATTTT.

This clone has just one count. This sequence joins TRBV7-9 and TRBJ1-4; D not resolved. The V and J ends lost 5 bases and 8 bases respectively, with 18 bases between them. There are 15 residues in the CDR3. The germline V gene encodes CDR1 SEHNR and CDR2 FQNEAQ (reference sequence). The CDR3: CASSVIGEAGEKLFF. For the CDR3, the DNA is TGTGCCAGCAGCGTAATCGGGGAGGCGGGGGAAAAACTGTTTTTT.

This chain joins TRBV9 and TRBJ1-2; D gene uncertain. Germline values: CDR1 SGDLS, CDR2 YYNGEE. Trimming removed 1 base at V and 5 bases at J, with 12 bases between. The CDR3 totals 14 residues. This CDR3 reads CASSVRENSYGYTF. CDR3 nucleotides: TGTGCCAGCAGCGTAAGGGAGAACTCTTATGGCTACACCTTC.

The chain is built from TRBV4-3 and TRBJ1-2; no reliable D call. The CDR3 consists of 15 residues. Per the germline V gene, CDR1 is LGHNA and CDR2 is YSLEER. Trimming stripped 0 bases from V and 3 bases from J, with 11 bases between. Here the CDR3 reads CASSQDRRLHYGYTF. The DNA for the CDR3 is TGCGCCAGCAGCCAAGATCGCAGACTACACTATGGCTACACCTTC.